This note documents a single T cell receptor beta chain sequence. Its target is not known. This CDR3 comprises 15 residues. The germline V gene encodes CDR1 SGHAT and CDR2 FQNNGV. V was cut by 4 bases and J by 9 bases, with 19 bases left in between. Libraries were prepared by immunoSEQ multiplex PCR; TCRdb keeps only in-frame clonotypes and omits some of them. The sample includes about 110,000 clones, approximately 88% of them seen just once. The data derive from a study of graft-versus-host responses after intestinal transplantation. Study details: Among the recipients, transplants were multivisceral, liver-intestinal, or isolated intestinal. Induction using anti-thymocyte globulin, followed by tacrolimus and steroids for about three years, was given to all recipients.

This sequence joins TRBV11-2 and TRBJ2-1, with D perhaps TRBD2 (6 bases). The sequence came from a human donor who was the organ donor for an intestinal transplant. Sequencing was performed on unstimulated CD4+ T cells sorted from spleen or lymph node cells, taken before transplant. Written as DNA, the CDR3 is TGTGCCAGCAGCTCAGACAGCGGGTTTGTGCTTGAGCAGTTCTTC. Its protein is CASSSDSGFVLEQFF. Full variable domain (rest looked up from reference TRBV11-2 and TRBJ2-1): EAGVAQSPRYKIIEKRQSVAFWCNPISGHATLYWYQQILGQGPKLLIQFQNNGVVDDSQLPKDRFSAERLKGVDSTLKIQPAKLEDSAVYLCASSSDSGFVLEQFFGPGTRLTVL.